This is a list of T cell receptor beta chains from one sample in a study of blood T cell repertoires in COVID-19. The table came from immunoSEQ multiplex PCR; TCRdb's copy has only in-frame clones and leaves some out. Among fewer than 350,000 clones listed, about nine tenths were seen once. The sample taken for sequencing was PBMCs or T cells enriched from blood (not recorded which). These receptor sequences come from a woman aged 30 to 39 who had been exposed to COVID-19. Both conserved end residues are part of each CDR3. The D gene is left open where the match is weak. Clone size is given for some rows only: seen once, a few or many times, or a class if the clone is expanded.

v_gene: TRBV5-8
d_gene: TRBD1
j_gene: TRBJ2-3
abundance: -
CDR3nt: TGTGCCAGCAGCCGCTGGACAGGGGGTCCTGGGCGTCGGAGCACAGATACGCAGTATTTT
CDR3aa: CASSRWTGGPGRRSTDTQYF

v_gene: TRBV29-1
d_gene: -
j_gene: TRBJ1-2
abundance: -
CDR3nt: TGCAGCGTTGAAAGCTGGACAGTTCAATATGGCTACACCTTC
CDR3aa: CSVESWTVQYGYTF

v_gene: TRBV6-1
d_gene: TRBD1
j_gene: TRBJ1-5
abundance: -
CDR3nt: TGTGCCAGCAGTGAGGGACAGGGTAATTTATGGCCCCAGCATTTT
CDR3aa: CASSEGQGNLWPQHF

v_gene: TRBV24-1
d_gene: TRBD2
j_gene: TRBJ2-7
abundance: -
CDR3nt: TGTGCCACCGTTAAACTAGCGTTTCACTTATACGAGCAGTACTTC
CDR3aa: CATVKLAFHLYEQYF

v_gene: TRBV5-6
d_gene: -
j_gene: TRBJ1-5
abundance: -
CDR3nt: TGTGCCAGCAGCTTGGCTTGGGCAGGGAGCAATCAGCCCCAGCATTTT
CDR3aa: CASSLAWAGSNQPQHF

v_gene: TRBV7-3
d_gene: -
j_gene: TRBJ1-3
abundance: -
CDR3nt: TGTGCCAGCTTTAGTTTTATGAACACCATATATTTT
CDR3aa: CASFSFMNTIYF

v_gene: TRBV11-2
d_gene: -
j_gene: TRBJ1-1
abundance: -
CDR3nt: TGTGCCAGCAGCTTAGCGGCGGCGGGGGCCACTGAAGCTTTCTTT
CDR3aa: CASSLAAAGATEAFF

v_gene: TRBV18
d_gene: -
j_gene: TRBJ2-4
abundance: -
CDR3nt: TGTGCCAGCTCACCAAGAAGCGGAGAAAACATTCAGTACTTC
CDR3aa: CASSPRSGENIQYF

v_gene: TRBV11-2
d_gene: -
j_gene: TRBJ1-2
abundance: once
CDR3nt: TGTGCCAGCTCCCCGGGGGGCTATGGCTACACCTTC
CDR3aa: CASSPGGYGYTF

v_gene: TRBV3-1/TRBV3-2
d_gene: -
j_gene: TRBJ1-2
abundance: -
CDR3nt: TGTGCCAGCAGCCCGGGAACTAACTATGGCTACACCTTC
CDR3aa: CASSPGTNYGYTF

v_gene: TRBV6-1
d_gene: -
j_gene: TRBJ2-2
abundance: -
CDR3nt: TGTGCCAGCAGTGATCCATGGGAAACAGGGCTCACCGGGGAGCTGTTTTTT
CDR3aa: CASSDPWETGLTGELFF

v_gene: TRBV12-3/TRBV12-4
d_gene: -
j_gene: TRBJ1-5
abundance: -
CDR3nt: TGTGCCAGCAGTTTCGGCAGGGATCAGCCCCAGCATTTT
CDR3aa: CASSFGRDQPQHF

v_gene: TRBV10-1
d_gene: TRBD2
j_gene: TRBJ2-1
abundance: -
CDR3nt: TGCGCCAGCGGAAAGACTAGCACCAATGAGCAGTTCTTC
CDR3aa: CASGKTSTNEQFF

v_gene: TRBV9
d_gene: -
j_gene: TRBJ2-1
abundance: -
CDR3nt: TGTGCCAGCAGCGTAGGAGTAGGGGGTAATGAGCAGTTCTTC
CDR3aa: CASSVGVGGNEQFF

v_gene: TRBV5-1
d_gene: -
j_gene: TRBJ2-7
abundance: -
CDR3nt: TGCGCCAGCAGCTTGGATGGGGCTTTCTCCTACGAGCAGTACTTC
CDR3aa: CASSLDGAFSYEQYF

v_gene: TRBV7-2
d_gene: -
j_gene: TRBJ1-1
abundance: -
CDR3nt: TGTGCCAGCAGCCCCCTCGGGGGGAACACTGAAGCTTTCTTT
CDR3aa: CASSPLGGNTEAFF

v_gene: TRBV28
d_gene: TRBD1
j_gene: TRBJ1-5
abundance: -
CDR3nt: TGTGCCAGCAGTATTCCACAGGGGAGCAATCAGCCCCAGCATTTT
CDR3aa: CASSIPQGSNQPQHF

v_gene: TRBV6-6
d_gene: TRBD2
j_gene: TRBJ2-3
abundance: -
CDR3nt: TGTGCCAGCAGTCCAAGGGGGACTAGCGGACCCACAGATACGCAGTATTTT
CDR3aa: CASSPRGTSGPTDTQYF

v_gene: TRBV10-2
d_gene: TRBD2
j_gene: TRBJ2-7
abundance: few
CDR3nt: TGCGCCAGCCGGACTAGCGGATCCTACGAGCAGTACTTC
CDR3aa: CASRTSGSYEQYF

v_gene: TRBV5-5
d_gene: -
j_gene: TRBJ1-1
abundance: -
CDR3nt: TGTGCCAGCAGCCTCAGGGTTGGCCCCCCCGGGGGCACTGAAGCTTTCTTT
CDR3aa: CASSLRVGPPGGTEAFF

v_gene: TRBV27
d_gene: TRBD2
j_gene: TRBJ2-1
abundance: -
CDR3nt: TGTGCCAGCAATCCTACACTTAGCGGGAGATCCTACAATGAGCAGTTCTTC
CDR3aa: CASNPTLSGRSYNEQFF

v_gene: TRBV18
d_gene: -
j_gene: TRBJ1-3
abundance: -
CDR3nt: TGTGCCAGCTCTCCGACGGGGAGCTCTGGAAACACCATATATTTT
CDR3aa: CASSPTGSSGNTIYF

v_gene: TRBV9
d_gene: TRBD2
j_gene: TRBJ2-2
abundance: -
CDR3nt: TGTGCCAGCAGCCCTAGCGGGTCTGTTAACACCGGGGAGCTGTTTTTT
CDR3aa: CASSPSGSVNTGELFF

v_gene: TRBV27
d_gene: -
j_gene: TRBJ2-7
abundance: -
CDR3nt: TGTGCCAGCAGTTTGGCGGGGCTGGCCTACGAGCAGTACTTC
CDR3aa: CASSLAGLAYEQYF

v_gene: TRBV5-6
d_gene: -
j_gene: TRBJ1-1
abundance: -
CDR3nt: TGTGCCAGCAGCTTGGACATGGTCGGGGCTTTCTTT
CDR3aa: CASSLDMVGAFF

v_gene: TRBV29-1
d_gene: -
j_gene: TRBJ1-1
abundance: -
CDR3nt: TGCAGCGTAGGACAGAGCAACACTGAAGCTTTCTTT
CDR3aa: CSVGQSNTEAFF

v_gene: TRBV5-1
d_gene: TRBD2
j_gene: TRBJ2-7
abundance: -
CDR3nt: TGCGCCAGCAGTCAAATAGCGGGGGACCCCTACGAGCAGTACTTC
CDR3aa: CASSQIAGDPYEQYF

v_gene: TRBV3-1/TRBV3-2
d_gene: TRBD1
j_gene: TRBJ1-2
abundance: -
CDR3nt: TGTGCCGCGAGGGGGCGCGGGTCTGGCTACACCTTC
CDR3aa: CAARGRGSGYTF

v_gene: TRBV19
d_gene: -
j_gene: TRBJ2-3
abundance: -
CDR3nt: TGTGCCAGTAGTATCGGGAAAAGCGGGCTACCCACAGATACGCAGTATTTT
CDR3aa: CASSIGKSGLPTDTQYF

v_gene: TRBV3-1/TRBV3-2
d_gene: TRBD1
j_gene: TRBJ1-2
abundance: -
CDR3nt: TGTGCCAGCAGCCCACAGGGGGCGGGCTACACCTTC
CDR3aa: CASSPQGAGYTF

v_gene: TRBV5-1
d_gene: TRBD1
j_gene: TRBJ1-3
abundance: few
CDR3nt: TGCGCCAGCAGCTTGGCCGGGACAGGCGGTGGATCTGGAAACACCATATATTTT
CDR3aa: CASSLAGTGGGSGNTIYF

v_gene: TRBV5-4
d_gene: TRBD2
j_gene: TRBJ2-7
abundance: once
CDR3nt: TGTGCCAGCAGCTTGCCGGGACTAGCGGTCTACGAGCAGTACTTC
CDR3aa: CASSLPGLAVYEQYF

v_gene: TRBV28
d_gene: TRBD1
j_gene: TRBJ1-2
abundance: -
CDR3nt: TGTGCCAGCAGTGGTCCGGGACAGGGAACTAACTATGGCTACACCTTC
CDR3aa: CASSGPGQGTNYGYTF

v_gene: TRBV6-5
d_gene: TRBD1
j_gene: TRBJ1-1
abundance: -
CDR3nt: TGTGCCAGCAGTTACGGGGACAGGGAAGCTTTCTTT
CDR3aa: CASSYGDREAFF

v_gene: TRBV6-5
d_gene: -
j_gene: TRBJ1-3
abundance: few
CDR3nt: TGTGCCAGCACCGAAGGGGTCTCTGGAAACACCATATATTTT
CDR3aa: CASTEGVSGNTIYF

v_gene: TRBV7-6
d_gene: -
j_gene: TRBJ1-6
abundance: -
CDR3nt: TGTGCCAGCAGCTTAGGGGTCCGGGGGAACAATTCACCCCTCCACTTT
CDR3aa: CASSLGVRGNNSPLHF